Included here is one TCR beta chain sequence, with context. Its antigen remains unidentified. TCRdb redid the calling of the 5' RACE reads with MiXCR, one entry per CDR3 protein. In the table there are 690,000 or so distinct CDR3 sequences, around 8.6% of which are singletons. These data belong to a study of identical twins. Findings and limits, study-wide: Those out-of-frame alpha sequences shared by twins showed an excess of low generation probability.

V was pared by 0 bases and J by 4 bases, with 11 bases between. Germline values: CDR1 MNHEY, CDR2 SVGAGI. CDR3 length: 15 residues. This sample also belongs to another study, concerning yellow fever vaccine responses in identical twins.

The chain has TRBV6-5 and TRBJ2-3; TRBD1 might be the D (6 bases). This receptor was obtained from a young woman in good health. The sequencing input was PBMCs. CDR3 nucleotides: TGTGCCAGCAGTTACTCGAGAAACAGGGCAGATACGCAGTATTTT. As protein: CASSYSRNRADTQYF.